These 23 T cell receptor beta chains share one sample of origin, sequenced in a study of blood T cell repertoires in COVID-19. The table came from immunoSEQ multiplex PCR; TCRdb's copy has only in-frame clones and leaves some out. The sample lists some 110,000 clones; 85% to 90% were seen once. Sequencing was carried out using peripheral blood. The receptor set was obtained from a human donor in a cohort sampled during active COVID-19.

This chain joins TRBV6-2 or TRBV6-3 and TRBJ1-6, with TRBD1 matching 7 bases. Looked up from germline, CDR1 is MNHEY and CDR2 is SVGEGT. Trimming removed 2 bases from V and 6 bases from J; junction bases left unmatched: 4. The length of the CDR3 is 15 residues. CDR3 in amino acids: CASSYPGTVNSPLHF. For the CDR3, the DNA is TGTGCCAGCAGTTACCCGGGGACAGTTAATTCACCCCTCCACTTT.

The V and J genes are TRBV27 and TRBJ1-4; TRBD1 matches at 10 bases. This CDR3 is 16 amino acids long. Per germline, CDR1 MNHEY and CDR2 SMNVEV (reference sequence). The V and J ends lost 2 bases and 8 bases, in that order; junction bases with no gene match: 8. The CDR3 loop is CASSLKPGQGFEKLFF. As DNA, the CDR3 is TGTGCCAGCAGTTTAAAACCGGGACAGGGGTTCGAAAAACTGTTTTTT.

The chain links TRBV7-9 to TRBJ2-3; D possibly corresponds to TRBD2 (5 bases). The CDR3 has 17 amino acids. With 5 bases removed from V and 3 bases from J, the gap between germline ends came to 21 bases. Germline-derived CDR1 and CDR2 are SEHNR and FQNEAQ (reference sequence). The CDR3 region has the DNA TGTGCCAGCAGCCTAGGGTGGGAGCTAGCCCGTACAGATACGCAGTATTTT. This translates into CASSLGWELARTDTQYF.

CDR3 region: CASRGTTSTDTQYF. CDR3 coding DNA: TGTGCCAGCAGAGGGACTACCAGCACAGATACGCAGTATTTT. The chain recombines TRBV14 with TRBJ2-3; 7 nucleotides match TRBD2. Germline V lookup: CDR1 SGHDN, CDR2 FVKESK. This CDR3 is 14 amino acids long. V was pared by 6 bases and J by 0 bases, with 3 bases of the junction left unmatched.

The V and J genes are TRBV10-3 and TRBJ2-7; D perhaps matches TRBD2 (5 bases). Germline CDR1 reads ENHRY; CDR2 reads SYGVKD. Trimming shortened V by 6 bases and J by 6 bases, and 18 bases separated the two germline ends. This CDR3 spans 14 amino acids. This chain's CDR3 is CAISREAGMVEQYF. DNA of the CDR3: TGTGCCATCAGCCGAGAGGCGGGTATGGTCGAGCAGTACTTC.

This chain uses TRBV5-1 with TRBJ2-7; possible D gene TRBD1, 6 bases. Germline CDR1 is SGHRS and CDR2 is YFSETQ. V gave up 3 bases and J gave up 4 bases, with 17 bases separating them. This CDR3 has 15 residues. The CDR3 DNA reads as TGCGCCAGCAGCTCCCCCTTGACAGGCCGTTACGAGCAGTACTTC. Protein product: CASSSPLTGRYEQYF.

V and J are TRBV9 and TRBJ2-5, with a weak D call TRBD1 (5 bases). The length of the CDR3 is 13 residues. Trimming cost V 4 bases and J 4 bases, with 11 bases left between them. Per the germline V gene, CDR1 is SGDLS and CDR2 is YYNGEE. CDR3 residues: CASSPSRGETQYF. CDR3 nucleotides: TGTGCCAGCAGCCCCTCTAGGGGAGAGACCCAGTACTTC.

The rearrangement links TRBV5-5 to TRBJ2-2; the D gene is possibly TRBD2 (6 bases). V was trimmed by 4 bases and J by 4 bases, leaving 20 bases between them. The CDR3 has 17 amino acids. Germline lookup yields CDR1 SGHKS and CDR2 YYEKEE (reference sequence). CDR3 nucleotide sequence: TGTGCCAGCAGCAAAGAGCCCCTCCGGGGAGGCACCGGGGAGCTGTTTTTT. Amino acid sequence: CASSKEPLRGGTGELFF.

There are a few counts of this clone. The chain carries TRBV28 and TRBJ1-6; no clear D gene. The V gene lost 11 bases and the J gene lost 5 bases, with 16 bases spanning the gap. CDR1 is MDHEN, CDR2 SYDVKM, per germline. This CDR3 has 14 residues. CDR3 DNA: TGTGCCCCCAAAGCAAGTGTGGATAATTCACCCCTCCACTTT. Amino acids: CAPKASVDNSPLHF. The full variable domain, its missing parts supplied by reference TRBV28 and TRBJ1-6, is DVKVTQSSRYLVKRTGEKVFLECVQDMDHENMFWYRQDPGLGLRLIYFSYDVKMKEKGDIPEGYSVSREKKERFSLILESASTNQTSMYLCAPKASVDNSPLHFGNGTRLTVT.

The chain carries TRBV7-8 and TRBJ1-1; 9 positions agree with TRBD1. Germline V gene data show CDR1 as SGHVS and CDR2 as FQNEAQ. The CDR3 spans 15 residues. With 4 bases clipped from V and 0 bases from J, the junction kept 3 bases outside the gene matches. The CDR3 reads CASSSGTGLNTEAFF. In nucleotides, the CDR3 is TGTGCCAGCAGCTCCGGGACAGGGCTGAACACTGAAGCTTTCTTT.

This rearrangement joins TRBV6-1 to TRBJ1-1, with a weak D call TRBD1 (6 bases). The V end lost 1 base, the J end lost 8 bases, and 11 bases lay between the germline ends. The CDR3 covers 13 residues. Per the germline V gene, CDR1 is MNHNS and CDR2 is SASEGT. For the CDR3, the DNA is TGTGCCAGCAGTGAAGAGAGGGGGTCGGAAGCTTTCTTT. Translating gives CASSEERGSEAFF.

This chain uses TRBV12-5 with TRBJ1-1; 8 positions agree with TRBD1. The germline gives CDR1 LGHNT, CDR2 FRNRAP. With V trimmed by 1 base and J by 0 bases, 7 bases remained unmatched. The CDR3 totals 17 residues. In nucleotides, the CDR3 is TGTGCTAGTGGTTTGGCGACCAAGGACAGGGTGAACACTGAAGCTTTCTTT. This sequence encodes CASGLATKDRVNTEAFF.

V is TRBV6-5 and J is TRBJ1-2, with unresolved D. The germline V gene has CDR1 MNHEY and CDR2 SVGAGI. Deletions cut 0 bases from V and 3 bases from J, with 11 bases between. The CDR3 extends over 15 amino acids. CDR3: CASSYSNRRYYGYTF. The CDR3 DNA is TGTGCCAGCAGTTACTCGAACAGAAGGTACTATGGCTACACCTTC.

This chain connects TRBV9 to TRBJ2-1, with D perhaps matching TRBD2 (5 bases). The CDR3 loop spans 16 amino acids. CDR1 is SGDLS and CDR2 is YYNGEE in the germline V gene. V was pared by 2 bases and J by 7 bases, with 19 bases between. The CDR3 nucleotides read TGTGCCAGCAGCGTTAAGCGGACGTCGGAGAGAAATGAGCAGTTCTTC. Translating gives CASSVKRTSERNEQFF.

This chain connects TRBV6-4 to TRBJ2-7, with D hard to call. The V gene lost 1 base and the J gene lost 2 bases, with 9 bases spanning the gap. The CDR3 is made up of 14 amino acids. Germline V gene lookup returns CDR1 MRHNA and CDR2 SNTAGT. The CDR3: CASSDLTQTYEQYF. CDR3 DNA: TGTGCCAGCAGTGACTTGACACAGACCTACGAGCAGTACTTC.

The chain links TRBV5-1 to TRBJ1-4; 7 nucleotides line up with TRBD1. Germline trimming cut 2 bases from V and 0 bases from J; bases unmatched to any gene: 1. Germline-derived CDR1 and CDR2 are SGHRS and YFSETQ. The CDR3 is 15 amino acids. The CDR3 here is CASSLQGTTNEKLFF. The CDR3 DNA reads TGCGCCAGCAGCTTACAGGGGACAACTAATGAAAAACTGTTTTTT.

V usage is TRBV9 and J usage is TRBJ2-3, with 8 bases lining up with TRBD2. V was pared by 2 bases and J by 4 bases, with 9 bases of the junction left unmatched. Germline values: CDR1 SGDLS, CDR2 YYNGEE. The CDR3 loop spans 16 amino acids. Here the CDR3 DNA reads TGTGCCAGCAGCGTGGGTTACGGGAGGGCCCCAGATACGCAGTATTTT. Protein sequence: CASSVGYGRAPDTQYF.

This clone has just one count. The chain carries TRBV5-4 and TRBJ1-1, with TRBD1 matching over 9 bases. This CDR3 region has 15 residues. The V and J ends lost 3 bases and 5 bases, in that order; junction bases with no gene match: 8. Per germline, CDR1 SGHNT and CDR2 YYREEE (reference sequence). The CDR3 nucleotides are TGTGCCAGCAGCTGGGACAGGGAGGGAATGACTGAAGCTTTCTTT. Translated: CASSWDREGMTEAFF. Using reference TRBV5-4 and TRBJ1-1 for the parts outside the CDR3, the full variable domain is ETGVTQSPTHLIKTRGQQVTLRCSSQSGHNTVSWYQQALGQGPQFIFQYYREEENGRGNFPPRFSGLQFPNYSSELNVNALELDDSALYLCASSWDREGMTEAFFGQGTRLTVV.

This chain uses TRBV4-2 with TRBJ2-7, with 9 bases lining up with TRBD2. The CDR3 has 15 amino acids. Germline lookup yields CDR1 LGHNA and CDR2 YNFKEQ. Germline trimming cut 1 base from V and 5 bases from J; bases unmatched to any gene: 6. The CDR3 bases are TGTGCCAGCAGCCAAGGGTTAGCGGGAGAGGACGAGCAGTACTTC. This gives the protein CASSQGLAGEDEQYF.

The chain links TRBV28 to TRBJ2-7; 7 bases agree with TRBD1. The J segment lost 0 bases and the V segment lost 5 bases, leaving 7 bases of the junction unmatched. This CDR3 region has 15 residues. Looked up from germline, CDR1 is MDHEN and CDR2 is SYDVKM. CDR3 nucleotides: TGTGCCAGCAGTGGGACCGGGACAGCCTCCTACGAGCAGTACTTC. This codes for CASSGTGTASYEQYF.

The rearrangement links TRBV30 to TRBJ1-4, with D unclear. Germline CDR1 reads GTSNPN; CDR2 reads SVGIG (reference sequence). V lost 1 base to trimming and J lost 0 bases, with 18 bases between them. CDR3 length equals 18 residues. For the CDR3, the DNA is TGTGCCTGGAGTGCCTTGTTATCCCCGGTTGCAACTAATGAAAAACTGTTTTTT. It is translated as CAWSALLSPVATNEKLFF.

V is TRBV28 and J is TRBJ1-1; D perhaps matches TRBD1 (5 bases). V lost 6 bases and J 4 bases, leaving 12 bases between the germline ends. The CDR3 consists of 13 residues. Germline V CDR1 and CDR2: MDHEN, SYDVKM. The DNA for the CDR3 is TGTGCCAGCAGGCGGGGGGAGGTCACTGAAGCTTTCTTT. Translation: CASRRGEVTEAFF.

This chain uses TRBV4-1 with TRBJ2-3, with a tentative D call TRBD2 (6 bases). Per germline, CDR1 MGHRA and CDR2 YSYEKL. This CDR3 is 15 amino acids long. V was trimmed by 2 bases and J by 4 bases, leaving 13 bases between them. CDR3 residues: CASSQRVAGSDTQYF. The CDR3 bases are TGCGCCAGCAGCCAAAGGGTGGCGGGGTCAGATACGCAGTATTTT.